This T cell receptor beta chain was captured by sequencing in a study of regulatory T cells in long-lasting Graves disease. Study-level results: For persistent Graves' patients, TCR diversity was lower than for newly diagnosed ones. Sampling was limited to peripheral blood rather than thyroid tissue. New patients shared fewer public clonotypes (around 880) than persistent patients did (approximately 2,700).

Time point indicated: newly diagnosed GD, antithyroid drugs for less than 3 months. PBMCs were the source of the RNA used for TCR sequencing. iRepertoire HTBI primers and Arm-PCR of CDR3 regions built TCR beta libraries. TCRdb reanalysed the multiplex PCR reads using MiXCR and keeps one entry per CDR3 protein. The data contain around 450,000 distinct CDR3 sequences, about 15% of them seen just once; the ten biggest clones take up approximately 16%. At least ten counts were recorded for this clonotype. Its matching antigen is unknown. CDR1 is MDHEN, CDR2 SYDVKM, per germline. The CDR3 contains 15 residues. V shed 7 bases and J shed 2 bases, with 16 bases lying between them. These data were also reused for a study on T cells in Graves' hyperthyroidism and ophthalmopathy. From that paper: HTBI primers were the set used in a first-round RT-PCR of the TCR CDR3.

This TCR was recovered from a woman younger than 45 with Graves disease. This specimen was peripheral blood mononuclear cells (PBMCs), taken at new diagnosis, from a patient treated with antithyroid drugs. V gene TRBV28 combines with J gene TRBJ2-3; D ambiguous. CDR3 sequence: CASMPRRADTDTQYF. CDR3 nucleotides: TGTGCCAGCATGCCCCGGCGCGCGGACACAGATACGCAGTATTTT.